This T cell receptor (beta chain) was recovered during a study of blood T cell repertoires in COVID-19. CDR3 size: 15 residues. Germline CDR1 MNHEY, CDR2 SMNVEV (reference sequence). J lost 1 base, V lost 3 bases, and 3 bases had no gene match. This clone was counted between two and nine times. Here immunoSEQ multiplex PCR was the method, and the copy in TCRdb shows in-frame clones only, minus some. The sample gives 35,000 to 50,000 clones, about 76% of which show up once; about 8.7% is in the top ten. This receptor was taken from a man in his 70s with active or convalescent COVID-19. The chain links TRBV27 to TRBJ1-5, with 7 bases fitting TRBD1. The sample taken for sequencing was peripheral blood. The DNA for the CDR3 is TGTGCCAGCAGTTTCGGCAGGGGGAGCAATCAGCCCCAGCATTTT. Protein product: CASSFGRGSNQPQHF.